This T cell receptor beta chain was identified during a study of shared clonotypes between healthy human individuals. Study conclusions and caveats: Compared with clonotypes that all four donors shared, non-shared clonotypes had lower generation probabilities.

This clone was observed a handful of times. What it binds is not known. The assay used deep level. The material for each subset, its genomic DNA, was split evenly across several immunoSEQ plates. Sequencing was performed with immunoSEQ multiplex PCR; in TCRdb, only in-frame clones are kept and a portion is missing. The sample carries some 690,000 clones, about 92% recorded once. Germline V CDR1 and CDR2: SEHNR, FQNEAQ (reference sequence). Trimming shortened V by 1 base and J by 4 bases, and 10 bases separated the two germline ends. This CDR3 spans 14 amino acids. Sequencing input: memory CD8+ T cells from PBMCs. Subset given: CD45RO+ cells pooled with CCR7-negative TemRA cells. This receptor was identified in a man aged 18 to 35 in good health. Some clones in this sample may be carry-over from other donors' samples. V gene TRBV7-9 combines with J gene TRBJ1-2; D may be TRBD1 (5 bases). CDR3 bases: TGTGCCAGCAGCTTAGGGACAATCCGCTATGGCTACACCTTC. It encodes CASSLGTIRYGYTF. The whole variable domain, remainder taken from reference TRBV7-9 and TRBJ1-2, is DTGVSQNPRHKITKRGQNVTFRCDPISEHNRLYWYRQTLGQGPEFLTYFQNEAQLEKSRLLSDRFSAERPKGSFSTLEIQRTEQGDSAMYLCASSLGTIRYGYTFGSGTRLTVV.